These 18 T cell receptor beta chains were sequenced from one sample in a study of Ad26.COV2.S vaccination and SARS-CoV-2 variants. Treatment denoted: around 19 received Ad26.COV2.S at low or high dose, single or two shots; roughly five received placebo; per-sample allocation not given. Day 63 after the first injection of vaccine or placebo was the sampling time. Assay: immunoSEQ multiplex PCR; the TCRdb copy retains only in-frame clones and omits some. In the table there are about 250,000 clones, around 87% of which are singletons. The sample here was peripheral blood, taken in a trial of Ad26.COV2.S vaccine versus placebo. The receptors were gathered from a person between 18 and 60 years old who received the Ad26.COV2.S COVID-19 vaccine or a placebo.

The genes are TRBV24-1 and TRBJ1-1; tentatively, D is TRBD1 (6 bases). CDR1 and CDR2 from the germline V gene are KGHDR and SFDVKD. Trimming removed 1 base from V and 1 base from J, with 9 bases in between. The CDR3 sequence is 15 residues long. CDR3 nucleotide sequence: TGTGCCACCAGTGATTTAGGACAGAAGAACACTGAAGCTTTCTTT. Residues: CATSDLGQKNTEAFF.

The CDR3 protein is CASSIGGRNYGYTF. The CDR3 DNA reads TGTGCCAGCAGCATAGGTGGGCGAAACTATGGCTACACCTTC. The chain carries TRBV5-4 and TRBJ1-2, with no clear D. Per germline, CDR1 SGHNT and CDR2 YYREEE (reference sequence). Deletions cut 4 bases from V and 2 bases from J, with 12 bases between. The CDR3 totals 14 residues.

The CDR3 DNA reads TGTGCCAGCAGCTTAGATGGCTCTGGGGCCAACGTCCTGACTTTC. Its translation is CASSLDGSGANVLTF. J is TRBJ2-6 and V is TRBV7-2, with D hard to call. The V gene's germline CDR1 is SGHTA and CDR2 FQGNSA. V dropped 1 base and J dropped 0 bases, with 4 bases sitting between them. The CDR3 length is 15 residues.

V gene TRBV5-1 combines with J gene TRBJ2-1; maybe TRBD1 (6 bases). V shed 1 base and J shed 8 bases, with 19 bases lying between them. Germline V gene data show CDR1 as SGHRS and CDR2 as YFSETQ. The length of the CDR3 is 16 residues. As DNA, the CDR3 is TGCGCCAGCAGCTTGATACCGTCACAGGGAAACGATGAGCAGTTCTTC. As protein: CASSLIPSQGNDEQFF.

J is TRBJ1-1 and V is TRBV11-2; tentative D call: TRBD1 (5 bases). Trimming took 3 bases from V and 0 from J, leaving 11 bases between them. CDR1 and CDR2 from the germline V gene are SGHAT and FQNNGV. The length of the CDR3 is 15 residues. CDR3 DNA sequence: TGTGCCAGCAGCTTCCAGGGTGGCATGAACACTGAAGCTTTCTTT. Protein: CASSFQGGMNTEAFF.

This sequence joins TRBV7-2 and TRBJ1-6; the D gene is possibly TRBD1 (5 bases). The V and J ends lost 5 bases and 8 bases respectively, with 10 bases between them. The CDR3 is 13 amino acids. CDR1 is SGHTA and CDR2 is FQGNSA in the germline V gene. The CDR3 coding sequence is TGTGCCAGCAGCATCGACAGAGATTCACCCCTCCACTTT. It encodes CASSIDRDSPLHF.

V is TRBV2 and J is TRBJ1-5, with a tentative D call TRBD1 (6 bases). Germline lookup yields CDR1 SNHLY and CDR2 FYNNEI. V gave up 4 bases and J gave up 7 bases, with 11 bases separating them. CDR3 size: 13 residues. The CDR3 DNA reads TGTGCCAGCAGTGCGACAGGTTCCCAGCCCCAGCATTTT. Its translation is CASSATGSQPQHF.

The chain combines TRBV4-1 with TRBJ2-5, with 8 bases that match TRBD2. Trimming cost V 4 bases and J 4 bases; bases outside gene matches: 8. Germline V gene lookup returns CDR1 MGHRA and CDR2 YSYEKL. The CDR3 consists of 15 residues. This chain's CDR3 is CASSLSPAGVETQYF. The DNA for the CDR3 is TGCGCCAGCAGCCTTTCCCCAGCGGGGGTAGAGACCCAGTACTTC.

This chain uses TRBV27 with TRBJ2-5; D not certain. Germline CDR1 reads MNHEY; CDR2 reads SMNVEV (reference sequence). V was clipped by 4 bases and J by 5 bases, with 5 bases between them. This CDR3 has 11 residues. CDR3 sequence (DNA): TGTGCCAGCAGTTACGGGGAGACCCAGTACTTC. Its protein is CASSYGETQYF.

The genes are TRBV5-1 and TRBJ2-3; D gene unclear. There are 14 residues in the CDR3. From germline, CDR1 is SGHRS and CDR2 YFSETQ. Trimming stripped 0 bases from V and 8 bases from J, with 13 bases between. The CDR3 reads CASSLGQAPGTQYF. The CDR3 bases are TGCGCCAGCAGCTTGGGGCAGGCCCCCGGTACGCAGTATTTT.

V is TRBV3-1 (or the pseudogene TRBV3-2) and J is TRBJ2-7; D may be TRBD2 (6 bases). The germline CDR1 and CDR2 sequences are LGHDT and YNNKEL (reference sequence). The length of the CDR3 is 15 residues. V lost 0 bases to trimming and J lost 3 bases, with 12 bases between them. In DNA form, the CDR3 reads TGTGCCAGCAGCCAAGAGGCGGGACCGATCTACGAGCAGTACTTC. Its protein product is CASSQEAGPIYEQYF.

The chain has TRBV28 and TRBJ1-1; D is unresolved. Deletions cut 3 bases from V and 2 bases from J, with 13 bases between. Per the germline V gene, CDR1 is MDHEN and CDR2 is SYDVKM. The CDR3 loop spans 15 amino acids. The CDR3 coding sequence is TGTGCCAGCAGTTTGGGCGGCGGATCCAACACTGAAGCTTTCTTT. Residues: CASSLGGGSNTEAFF. Drawing the rest from reference TRBV28 and TRBJ1-1, the complete variable domain is DVKVTQSSRYLVKRTGEKVFLECVQDMDHENMFWYRQDPGLGLRLIYFSYDVKMKEKGDIPEGYSVSREKKERFSLILESASTNQTSMYLCASSLGGGSNTEAFFGQGTRLTVV.

The genes are TRBV6-5 and TRBJ2-3; D unresolved. Germline values: CDR1 MNHEY, CDR2 SVGAGI. Between the trimmed V and J ends, which lost 6 bases and 2 bases, there was a span of 9 bases. This CDR3 is 13 amino acids long. CDR3 sequence (DNA): TGTGCCAGCAGACTTGTGAACACAGATACGCAGTATTTT. This gives the protein CASRLVNTDTQYF.

This clone has only one observation. The chain joins TRBV5-1 to TRBJ2-2; D may be TRBD1 (6 bases). Germline-derived CDR1 and CDR2 are SGHRS and YFSETQ. The ends were cut back, 2 bases at V and 6 bases at J, with 11 bases in the middle. CDR3 length: 14 residues. This CDR3 is CASSLVRGAGELFF. In DNA, the CDR3 is TGCGCCAGCAGCTTAGTCAGGGGCGCCGGGGAGCTGTTTTTT.

Here the CDR3 DNA reads TGTGCCATCAGTGAGTTAGTCTTAGGTGAGCAGTTCTTC. This translates into CAISELVLGEQFF. The chain couples TRBV10-3 to TRBJ2-1; D unclear. Germline assignment: CDR1 ENHRY and CDR2 SYGVKD. The CDR3 is 13 amino acids. Between the trimmed V and J ends, which lost 1 base and 9 bases, there was a span of 10 bases.

This chain joins TRBV11-1 and TRBJ2-5; D uncertain. Trimming cost V 1 base and J 2 bases, with 8 bases left between them. Per germline, CDR1 SGHAT and CDR2 FQDESV (reference sequence). The CDR3 runs to 14 residues. In DNA, the CDR3 is TGTGCCAGCAGCTTAGAGAACCAGCAAGAGACCCAGTACTTC. Translating gives CASSLENQQETQYF.

The chain has TRBV5-6 and TRBJ1-2; D unresolved. This CDR3 spans 18 amino acids. Germline lookup yields CDR1 SGHDT and CDR2 YYEEEE. V was clipped by 4 bases and J by 0 bases, with 22 bases between them. CDR3 sequence (DNA): TGTGCCAGCAGCACGGCTCTGCCGGGGATTCGGACTAACTATGGCTACACCTTC. This translates into CASSTALPGIRTNYGYTF.

The chain combines TRBV3-1 (or the pseudogene TRBV3-2) with TRBJ2-3, with D uncertain. Germline CDR1 and CDR2: LGHDT and YNNKEL (reference sequence). The CDR3 is made up of 13 amino acids. V was pared by 3 bases and J by 2 bases, with 6 bases between. The CDR3 coding sequence is TGTGCCAGCAGCCAGAGAACCACAGATACGCAGTATTTT. Its translation is CASSQRTTDTQYF.